The TCR beta chain under discussion was sequenced for a study of human T cells and chemical hapten exposure. About the study: DPC 0.01% went on the upper back by patch test, with reading at 6 days.

Original processing methods: A per-sample median of roughly 91,000 TCRs was observed, with a range of about 23,224 to 750,000. TCRdb processed the RACE reads anew with MiXCR; each CDR3 protein has one entry. None of the V and J calls come from the authors' own analysis; TCRdb made them. The data contain 50,000 to 65,000 distinct CDR3 sequences, 10% to 12% of them singletons. Time point of the sample: pre-sensitization, week 0. Treatment defined: therapeutic diphenylcyclopropenone sensitization with weekly scalp DPC. Unseparated into fractions, whole blood served as the source from which total RNA was extracted. Only one count was recorded for this clonotype. The source material was whole blood, sampled in connection with sensitization to the hapten diphenylcyclopropenone (DPC). This sequence was found in a woman aged 35 to 49 with alopecia areata. Some clones in this sample may be carry-over from other donors' samples.

CDR3 in amino acids: CASAGQAGTGELFF. In DNA, the CDR3 is TGTGCCAGCGCCGGACAGGCGGGCACCGGGGAGCTGTTTTTT. The chain uses TRBV28 and TRBJ2-2; 7 bases are shared with TRBD1. The germline gives CDR1 MDHEN, CDR2 SYDVKM. The V and J ends lost 8 bases and 4 bases, in that order; junction bases with no gene match: 7. The CDR3 is 14 amino acids.